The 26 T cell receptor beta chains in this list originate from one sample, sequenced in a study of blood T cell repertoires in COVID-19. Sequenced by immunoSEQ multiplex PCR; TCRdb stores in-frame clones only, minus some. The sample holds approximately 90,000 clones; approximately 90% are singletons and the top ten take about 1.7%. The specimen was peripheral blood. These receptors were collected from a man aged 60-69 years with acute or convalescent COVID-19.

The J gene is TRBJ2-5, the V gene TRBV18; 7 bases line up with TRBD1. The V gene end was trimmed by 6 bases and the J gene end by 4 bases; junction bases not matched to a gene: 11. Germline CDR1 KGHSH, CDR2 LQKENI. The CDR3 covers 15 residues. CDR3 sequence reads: CASSRTAGGVETQYF. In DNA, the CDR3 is TGTGCCAGCTCCCGGACCGCAGGGGGAGTAGAGACCCAGTACTTC.

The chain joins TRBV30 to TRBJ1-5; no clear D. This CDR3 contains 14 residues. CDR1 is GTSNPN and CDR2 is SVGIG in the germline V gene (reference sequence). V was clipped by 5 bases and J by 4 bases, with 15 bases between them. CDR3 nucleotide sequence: TGTGCCTGGGATTCGGCAGGTGGGAATCAGCCCCAGCATTTT. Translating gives CAWDSAGGNQPQHF.

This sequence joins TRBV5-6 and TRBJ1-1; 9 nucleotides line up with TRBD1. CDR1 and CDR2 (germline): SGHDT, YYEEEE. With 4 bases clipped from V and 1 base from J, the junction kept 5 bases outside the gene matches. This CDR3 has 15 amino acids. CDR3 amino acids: CASSLVGQGNTEAFF. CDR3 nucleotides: TGTGCCAGCAGCCTAGTGGGACAGGGGAACACTGAAGCTTTCTTT.

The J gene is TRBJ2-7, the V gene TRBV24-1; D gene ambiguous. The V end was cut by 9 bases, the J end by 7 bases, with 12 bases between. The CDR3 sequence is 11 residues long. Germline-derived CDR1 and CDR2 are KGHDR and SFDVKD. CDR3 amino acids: CATLVRREQYV. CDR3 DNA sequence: TGTGCCACCCTTGTAAGGCGGGAGCAGTACGTC.

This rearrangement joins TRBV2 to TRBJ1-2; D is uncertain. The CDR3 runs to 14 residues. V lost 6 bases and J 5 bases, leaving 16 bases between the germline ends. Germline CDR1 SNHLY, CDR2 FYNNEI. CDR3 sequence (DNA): TGTGCCAGCAGCGTAGGCCTGGAGGTTTATGGCTACACCTTC. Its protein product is CASSVGLEVYGYTF.

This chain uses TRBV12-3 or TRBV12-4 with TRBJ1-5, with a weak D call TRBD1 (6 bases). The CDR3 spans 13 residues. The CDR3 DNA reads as TGTGCATCGGACAGCTCTAGCAATCAGCCCCAGCATTTT. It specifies CASDSSSNQPQHF.

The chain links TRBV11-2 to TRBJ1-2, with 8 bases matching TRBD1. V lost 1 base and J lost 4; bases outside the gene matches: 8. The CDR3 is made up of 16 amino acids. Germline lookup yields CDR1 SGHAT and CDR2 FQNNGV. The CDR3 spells CASSLGTGTGRYGYTF. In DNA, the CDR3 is TGTGCCAGCAGCTTAGGCACGGGGACAGGTCGCTATGGCTACACCTTC.

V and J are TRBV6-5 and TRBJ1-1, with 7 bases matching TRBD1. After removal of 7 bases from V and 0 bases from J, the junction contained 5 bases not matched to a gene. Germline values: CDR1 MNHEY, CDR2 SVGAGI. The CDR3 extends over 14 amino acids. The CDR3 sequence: CASKVQGMNTEAFF. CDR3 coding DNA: TGTGCCAGCAAAGTACAGGGGATGAACACTGAAGCTTTCTTT.

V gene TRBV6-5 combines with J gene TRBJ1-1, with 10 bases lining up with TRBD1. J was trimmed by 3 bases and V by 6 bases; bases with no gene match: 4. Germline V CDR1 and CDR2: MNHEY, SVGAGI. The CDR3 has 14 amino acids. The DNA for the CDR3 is TGTGCCAGCAGGTCGACAGGGGGCTACACTGAAGCTTTCTTT. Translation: CASRSTGGYTEAFF.

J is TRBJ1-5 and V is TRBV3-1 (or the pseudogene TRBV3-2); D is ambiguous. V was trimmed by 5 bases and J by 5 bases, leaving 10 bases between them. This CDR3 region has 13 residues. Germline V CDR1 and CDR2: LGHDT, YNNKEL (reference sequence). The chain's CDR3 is CASSLNSDQPQHF. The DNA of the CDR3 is TGTGCCAGCAGCTTAAACAGTGATCAGCCCCAGCATTTT.

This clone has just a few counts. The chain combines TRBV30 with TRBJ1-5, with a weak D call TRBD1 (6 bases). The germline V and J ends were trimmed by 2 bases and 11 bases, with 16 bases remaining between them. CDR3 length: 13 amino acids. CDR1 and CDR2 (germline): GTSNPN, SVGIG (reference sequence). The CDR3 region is CAWSPGARGAQHF. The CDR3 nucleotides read TGTGCCTGGAGTCCGGGGGCGCGGGGGGCCCAGCATTTT.

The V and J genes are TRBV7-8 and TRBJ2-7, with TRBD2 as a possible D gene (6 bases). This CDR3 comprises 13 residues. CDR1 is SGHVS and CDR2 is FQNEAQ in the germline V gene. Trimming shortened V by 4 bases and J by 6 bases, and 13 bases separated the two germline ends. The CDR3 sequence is CASSSGTPSEQYV. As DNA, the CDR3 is TGTGCCAGCAGCTCCGGGACTCCCTCCGAGCAGTACGTC.

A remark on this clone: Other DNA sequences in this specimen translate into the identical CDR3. The CDR3 protein is CASSPQTGMNTEAFF. Here the CDR3 DNA reads TGTGCCAGCTCACCACAGACAGGGATGAACACTGAAGCTTTCTTT. The genes are TRBV18 and TRBJ1-1, with 7 bases matching TRBD1. The CDR3 is 15 amino acids. The V gene's germline CDR1 is KGHSH and CDR2 LQKENI. Trimming removed 1 base from V and 0 bases from J; junction bases left unmatched: 2.

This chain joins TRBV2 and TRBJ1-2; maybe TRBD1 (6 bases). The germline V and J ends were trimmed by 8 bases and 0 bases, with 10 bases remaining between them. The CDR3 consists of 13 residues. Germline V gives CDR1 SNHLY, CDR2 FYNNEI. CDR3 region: CASRDISNYGYTF. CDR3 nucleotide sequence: TGTGCCAGCCGGGACATATCTAACTATGGCTACACCTTC. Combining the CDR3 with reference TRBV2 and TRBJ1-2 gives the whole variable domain EPEVTQTPSHQVTQMGQEVILRCVPISNHLYFYWYRQILGQKVEFLVSFYNNEISEKSEIFDDQFSVERPDGSNFTLKIRSTKLEDSAMYFCASRDISNYGYTFGSGTRLTVV.

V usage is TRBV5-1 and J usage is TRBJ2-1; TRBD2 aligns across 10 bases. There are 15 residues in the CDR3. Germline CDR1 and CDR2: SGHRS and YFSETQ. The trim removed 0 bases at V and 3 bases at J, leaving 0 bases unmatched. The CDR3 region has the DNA TGCGCCAGCAGCTTGGGGACTAGCGGCTACAATGAGCAGTTCTTC. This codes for CASSLGTSGYNEQFF.

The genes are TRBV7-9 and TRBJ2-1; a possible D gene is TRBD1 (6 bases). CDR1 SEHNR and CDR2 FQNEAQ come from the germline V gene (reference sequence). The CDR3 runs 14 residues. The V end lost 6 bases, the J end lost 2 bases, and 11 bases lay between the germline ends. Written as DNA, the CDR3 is TGTGCCAGCAGGTTCCGGGACACCTACAATGAGCAGTTCTTC. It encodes CASRFRDTYNEQFF.

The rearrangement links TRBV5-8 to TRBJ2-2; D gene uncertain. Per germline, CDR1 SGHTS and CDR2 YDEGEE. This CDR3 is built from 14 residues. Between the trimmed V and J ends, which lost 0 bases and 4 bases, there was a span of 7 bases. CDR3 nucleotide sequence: TGTGCCAGCAGCTTGGATCGGAGCACCGGGGAGCTGTTTTTT. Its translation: CASSLDRSTGELFF.

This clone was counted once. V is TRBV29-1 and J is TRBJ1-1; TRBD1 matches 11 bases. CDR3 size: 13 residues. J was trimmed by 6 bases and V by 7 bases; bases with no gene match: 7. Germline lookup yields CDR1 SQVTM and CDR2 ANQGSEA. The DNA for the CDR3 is TGCAGCGCAGAACGGGACAGGGGGGCTGAAGCTTTCTTT. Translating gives CSAERDRGAEAFF.

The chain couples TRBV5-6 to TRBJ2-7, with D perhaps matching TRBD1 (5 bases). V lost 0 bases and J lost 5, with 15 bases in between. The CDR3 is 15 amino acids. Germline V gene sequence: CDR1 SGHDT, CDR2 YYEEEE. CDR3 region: CASSLDRQGGDEQYF. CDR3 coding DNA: TGTGCCAGCAGCTTGGATCGTCAGGGTGGAGACGAGCAGTACTTC.

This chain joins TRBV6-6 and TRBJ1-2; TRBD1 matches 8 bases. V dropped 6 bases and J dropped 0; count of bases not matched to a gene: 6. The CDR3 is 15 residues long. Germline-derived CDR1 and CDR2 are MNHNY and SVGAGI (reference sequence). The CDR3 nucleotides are TGTGCCAGCAGACCCGGACAGGGAGCTAACTATGGCTACACCTTC. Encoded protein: CASRPGQGANYGYTF.

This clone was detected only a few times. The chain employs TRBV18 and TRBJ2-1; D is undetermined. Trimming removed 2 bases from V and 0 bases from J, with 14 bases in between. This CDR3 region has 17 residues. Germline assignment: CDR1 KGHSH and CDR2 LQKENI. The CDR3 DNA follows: TGTGCCAGCTCACCAACCGCCTCCACGAGCTCCTACAATGAGCAGTTCTTC. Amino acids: CASSPTASTSSYNEQFF.

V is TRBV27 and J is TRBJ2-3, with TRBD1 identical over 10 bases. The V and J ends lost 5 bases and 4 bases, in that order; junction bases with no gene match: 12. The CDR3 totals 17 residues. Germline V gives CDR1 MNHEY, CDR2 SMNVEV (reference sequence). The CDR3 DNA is TGTGCCAGCAGTCACCCCACCGGGACAGGGGTGGCAGATACGCAGTATTTT. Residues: CASSHPTGTGVADTQYF.

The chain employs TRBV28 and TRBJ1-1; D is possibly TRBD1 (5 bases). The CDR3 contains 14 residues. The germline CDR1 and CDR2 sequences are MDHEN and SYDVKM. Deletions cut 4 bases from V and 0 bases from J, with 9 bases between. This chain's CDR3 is CASSSGGMNTEAFF. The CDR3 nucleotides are TGTGCCAGCAGTTCTGGGGGGATGAACACTGAAGCTTTCTTT.

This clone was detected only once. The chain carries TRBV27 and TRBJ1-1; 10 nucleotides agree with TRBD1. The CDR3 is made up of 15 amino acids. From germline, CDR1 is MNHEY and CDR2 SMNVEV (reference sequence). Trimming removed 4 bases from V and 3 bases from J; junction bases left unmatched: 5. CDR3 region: CASSSGQGVYTEAFF. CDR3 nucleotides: TGTGCCAGCAGTTCAGGACAGGGGGTTTACACTGAAGCTTTCTTT.

CDR3: CASSSGISAFF. CDR3 sequence (DNA): TGTGCCAGCAGTTCCGGGATATCAGCTTTCTTT. The V and J genes are TRBV12-3 or TRBV12-4 and TRBJ1-1; D gene unclear. There are 11 residues in the CDR3. V was clipped by 4 bases and J by 10 bases, with 10 bases between them.

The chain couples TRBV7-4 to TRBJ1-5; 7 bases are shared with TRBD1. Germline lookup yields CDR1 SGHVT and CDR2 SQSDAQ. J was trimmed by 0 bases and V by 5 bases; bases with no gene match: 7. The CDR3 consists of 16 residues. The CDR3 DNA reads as TGTGCCAGCAGCCGAACGGACAGGTATAGCAATCAGCCCCAGCATTTT. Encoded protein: CASSRTDRYSNQPQHF.